Sequencing of this T cell receptor (beta chain) was carried out in a study of blood T cell repertoires in COVID-19. Study information: Both acute and convalescent COVID-19 samples were obtained from the United States, Italy and Spain. PBMCs, B-cell-depleted T cells, or T cells provided the cDNA or gDNA that made up the material.

The CDR3 is 15 amino acids. The germline V gene encodes CDR1 SEHNR and CDR2 FQNEAQ (reference sequence). V was pared by 3 bases and J by 3 bases, with 5 bases of the junction left unmatched. In the original processing: The assay estimated nucleated cells by amplifying reference gene primers. Measured with immunoSEQ multiplex PCR; TCRdb has only the in-frame clones, and not every one. Clonal size and the V and J genes are those of that table, whereas D and trimming came from the DNA. The sample lists 89,000 or so clones; about 89% were seen once. The Seattle patients, enrolled during active infection, were followed longitudinally. This clone was observed a single time.

The chain employs TRBV7-9 and TRBJ1-5; 7 bases map to TRBD1. Sequencing was carried out using peripheral blood. The TCR was taken from a man over 45 with COVID-19, enrolled during active disease. In DNA, the CDR3 is TGTGCCAGCAGCTTGGGGACAGTAAACAATCAGCCCCAGCATTTT. Its translation: CASSLGTVNNQPQHF.